The 18 T cell receptor beta chains reported below all come from one sample, sequenced in a study of cytomegalovirus exposure and HLA in healthy donors. PCR used 60 Vbeta primers and 13 Jbeta primers. The repertoire was sequenced with immunoSEQ multiplex PCR; TCRdb's copy has only in-frame clones and lacks some. The table includes approximately 79,000 clones, around 79% detected once. The sequencing input was PBMCs. Receptors originate from a woman aged 40 to 55 in good health and CMV-seropositive.

This rearrangement joins TRBV14 to TRBJ2-3; no firm D call. V was shortened by 1 base and J by 0 bases, with 8 bases between the two germline ends. Germline assignment: CDR1 SGHDN and CDR2 FVKESK. The CDR3 totals 15 residues. In DNA, the CDR3 is TGTGCCAGCAGCCAAGTATTCGGGAGCACAGATACGCAGTATTTT. Translation gives CASSQVFGSTDTQYF.

This clone has only a few counts. V and J are TRBV6-1 and TRBJ2-3; 10 positions match TRBD2. The CDR3 is made up of 15 amino acids. Germline V gives CDR1 MNHNS, CDR2 SASEGT. Unmatched junction bases numbered 8, after V lost 7 bases and J lost 4 bases. The CDR3 loop reads CASKSGGAGADTQYF. CDR3 DNA: TGTGCCAGCAAAAGCGGGGGGGCTGGAGCAGATACGCAGTATTTT.

This clone was observed a few times. This chain connects TRBV30 to TRBJ1-5; TRBD1 agrees at 9 bases. Germline V gene lookup returns CDR1 GTSNPN and CDR2 SVGIG (reference sequence). The V gene end was trimmed by 0 bases and the J gene end by 6 bases; junction bases not matched to a gene: 3. The CDR3 length is 14 residues. CDR3: CAWSVTGGRQPQHF. The DNA of the CDR3 is TGTGCCTGGAGTGTCACAGGGGGCCGTCAGCCCCAGCATTTT.

V is TRBV9 and J is TRBJ2-1; 9 nucleotides line up with TRBD2. Germline lookup yields CDR1 SGDLS and CDR2 YYNGEE. This CDR3 comprises 15 residues. J gave up 5 bases and V 2 bases, and 5 bases lay outside the gene matches. CDR3 DNA: TGTGCCAGCAGCGTCGGGACTAGCCAAAACAATGAGCAGTTCTTC. It specifies CASSVGTSQNNEQFF.

This clone occurred a few times. This sequence joins TRBV6-5 and TRBJ2-1; 11 bases map to TRBD2. Germline trimming cut 1 base from V and 9 bases from J; bases unmatched to any gene: 5. Germline-derived CDR1 and CDR2 are MNHEY and SVGAGI. The CDR3 runs 15 residues. CDR3 loop: CASSYLAGGQGEQFF. The DNA of the CDR3 is TGTGCCAGCAGTTACTTAGCGGGGGGGCAGGGTGAGCAGTTCTTC.

This chain links TRBV27 with TRBJ2-1; 7 bases are shared with TRBD2. This CDR3 has 17 amino acids. The trim removed 3 bases at V and 3 bases at J, leaving 11 bases unmatched. Germline V gene sequence: CDR1 MNHEY, CDR2 SMNVEV (reference sequence). The CDR3 DNA reads TGTGCCAGCAGTTTTGAGGTGTCTAGCGGTCTCTACAATGAGCAGTTCTTC. It specifies CASSFEVSSGLYNEQFF.

V gene TRBV5-4 combines with J gene TRBJ2-5; 14 nucleotides agree with TRBD2. With 4 bases clipped from V and 3 bases from J, the junction kept 5 bases outside the gene matches. The CDR3 loop spans 16 amino acids. Germline V gene sequence: CDR1 SGHNT, CDR2 YYREEE (reference sequence). CDR3: CASSPPGLAGEETQYF. For the CDR3, the DNA is TGTGCCAGCAGCCCCCCGGGACTAGCGGGAGAAGAGACCCAGTACTTC.

The CDR3 DNA reads TGCGCCAGCAGCCCTACAACAGGGGTCTCCTACGAGCAGTACTTC. Translating gives CASSPTTGVSYEQYF. The V call is TRBV5-1, the J call TRBJ2-7; 7 bases align to TRBD1. The CDR3 has 15 amino acids. V dropped 4 bases and J dropped 0; count of bases not matched to a gene: 7. Germline-derived CDR1 and CDR2 are SGHRS and YFSETQ.

This clone was seen a handful of times. The chain links TRBV4-2 to TRBJ2-3, with TRBD2 as a possible D gene (5 bases). V was cut by 0 bases and J by 1 base, with 14 bases left in between. The CDR3 is made up of 17 amino acids. Germline lookup yields CDR1 LGHNA and CDR2 YNFKEQ. CDR3 nucleotides: TGTGCCAGCAGCCAAGATAGGTCCGCGGGCCGCACAGATACGCAGTATTTT. This sequence encodes CASSQDRSAGRTDTQYF.

With regard to this clone: Other DNA sequences of this sample code for an identical CDR3. The chain is built from TRBV30 and TRBJ1-1; D might be TRBD1 (5 bases). The ends were cut back, 4 bases at V and 0 bases at J, with 9 bases in the middle. This CDR3 comprises 13 residues. Germline CDR1 is GTSNPN and CDR2 is SVGIG (reference sequence). DNA for the CDR3: TGTGCCTGGATGGGGCAAGTGAACACTGAAGCTTTCTTT. Translating gives CAWMGQVNTEAFF.

The V and J genes are TRBV5-6 and TRBJ1-2; D is unclear. The CDR3 runs to 14 residues. Trimming left V 4 bases short and J 2 bases short, with 12 bases between. Germline V gives CDR1 SGHDT, CDR2 YYEEEE. CDR3: CASSPRRGNYGYTF. CDR3 nucleotide sequence: TGTGCCAGCAGCCCTCGACGGGGAAACTATGGCTACACCTTC. The full variable domain, with the rest looked up from reference TRBV5-6 and TRBJ1-2, is DAGVTQSPTHLIKTRGQQVTLRCSPKSGHDTVSWYQQALGQGPQFIFQYYEEEERQRGNFPDRFSGHQFPNYSSELNVNALLLGDSALYLCASSPRRGNYGYTFGSGTRLTVV.

The CDR3 loop reads CASRVQGRAEAFF. The CDR3 bases are TGTGCCAGCAGGGTTCAGGGTCGCGCTGAAGCTTTCTTT. The V gene is TRBV6-5, the J gene TRBJ1-1; D possibly corresponds to TRBD1 (5 bases). V dropped 6 bases and J dropped 6 bases, with 14 bases sitting between them. CDR3 size: 13 residues. Germline lookup yields CDR1 MNHEY and CDR2 SVGAGI.

The chain uses TRBV19 and TRBJ2-6, with a weak D call TRBD1 (6 bases). The CDR3 runs 16 residues. V was cut by 4 bases and J by 2 bases, with 12 bases left in between. Per germline, CDR1 LNHDA and CDR2 SQIVND (reference sequence). The CDR3 protein is CASSRAQGPGANVLTF. The CDR3 region has the DNA TGTGCCAGTAGTAGAGCACAGGGCCCTGGGGCCAACGTCCTGACTTTC. Complete variable domain (other parts from reference TRBV19 and TRBJ2-6): DGGITQSPKYLFRKEGQNVTLSCEQNLNHDAMYWYRQDPGQGLRLIYYSQIVNDFQKGDIAEGYSVSREKKESFPLTVTSAQKNPTAFYLCASSRAQGPGANVLTFGAGSRLTVL.

V usage is TRBV4-2 and J usage is TRBJ1-6; D ambiguous. This CDR3 is 15 amino acids long. The ends were cut back, 3 bases at V and 6 bases at J, with 12 bases in the middle. The germline V gene has CDR1 LGHNA and CDR2 YNFKEQ. CDR3 loop: CASSQFESVNSPLHF. CDR3 coding DNA: TGTGCCAGCAGCCAGTTTGAGTCCGTTAATTCACCCCTCCACTTT.

V usage is TRBV6-6 and J usage is TRBJ2-5; the D is unclear. CDR3 length equals 12 residues. Germline V lookup: CDR1 MNHNY, CDR2 SVGAGI (reference sequence). V lost 8 bases and J lost 4, with 11 bases in between. The CDR3 loop reads CASLSFGETQYF. Here the CDR3 DNA reads TGTGCCAGCCTAAGTTTTGGAGAGACCCAGTACTTC.

In its sample, this clone was seen a few times. V and J are TRBV5-1 and TRBJ2-3; TRBD2 matches at 9 bases. The CDR3 has 15 residues. Germline-derived CDR1 and CDR2 are SGHRS and YFSETQ. V trimming: 1 base; J trimming: 4 bases; junction bases outside the gene matches: 4. This CDR3 is CASSLQRGVADTQYF. The CDR3 coding sequence is TGCGCCAGCAGCTTGCAGCGGGGGGTGGCAGATACGCAGTATTTT.

The chain carries TRBV27 and TRBJ2-1; 15 bases agree with TRBD2. The CDR3 covers 14 residues. Germline loops: CDR1 MNHEY, CDR2 SMNVEV (reference sequence). With 10 bases clipped from V and 12 bases from J, the junction kept 10 bases outside the gene matches. CDR3 DNA sequence: TGTGCCACAAGGACTAGCGGGAGGGCCGGAGGGCAGTTCTTC. Protein product: CATRTSGRAGGQFF.

This sequence joins TRBV19 and TRBJ2-3; 14 bases map to TRBD2. V lost 4 bases, J lost 7 bases, and 7 bases stayed unmatched. CDR1 and CDR2 (germline): LNHDA, SQIVND (reference sequence). CDR3 length: 16 amino acids. DNA for the CDR3: TGTGCCAGTAGTACAGGGACTAGCGGGAGAAGCCATACGCAGTATTTT. It encodes CASSTGTSGRSHTQYF.